Below, 4 T cell receptor beta chains from the same sample are listed, as sequenced in a study of cytomegalovirus exposure and HLA in healthy donors. The PCR employed 60 Vbeta primers together with 13 Jbeta primers. The table came from immunoSEQ multiplex PCR; TCRdb's copy has only in-frame clones and leaves some out. The sample includes under 70,000 clones, approximately 84% of them seen just once. The sequenced material came from PBMCs. The receptor source for this set is a man over 45 in good health and CMV-seronegative.

The CDR3 sequence is CASSSSTDTQYF. The DNA of the CDR3 is TGTGCCAGCAGCTCGAGCACAGATACGCAGTATTTT. V and J are TRBV7-8 and TRBJ2-3, with unresolved D. V lost 4 bases, J lost 0 bases, and 2 bases lay in between. From germline, CDR1 is SGHVS and CDR2 FQNEAQ. The CDR3 loop spans 12 amino acids.

The chain joins TRBV9 to TRBJ2-3; TRBD2 matches at 16 bases. After removal of 0 bases from V and 3 bases from J, the junction contained 7 bases not matched to a gene. The CDR3 is 19 amino acids. Germline V lookup: CDR1 SGDLS, CDR2 YYNGEE. The CDR3 DNA sequence: TGTGCCAGCAGCGTAGCGGGGACTAGCGGGGGGGCAGGTACAGATACGCAGTATTTT. It translates to CASSVAGTSGGAGTDTQYF. Full variable domain (missing parts from reference TRBV9 and TRBJ2-3): DSGVTQTPKHLITATGQRVTLRCSPRSGDLSVYWYQQSLDQGLQFLIQYYNGEERAKGNILERFSAQQFPDLHSELNLSSLELGDSALYFCASSVAGTSGGAGTDTQYFGPGTRLTVL.

The chain recombines TRBV4-2 with TRBJ2-4, with TRBD1 matching over 7 bases. The V gene's germline CDR1 is LGHNA and CDR2 YNFKEQ. This CDR3 spans 14 amino acids. V lost 7 bases to trimming and J lost 6 bases; unmatched junction nucleotides: 9. CDR3 region: CASTRTPGGNIQYF. CDR3 in DNA: TGTGCCAGCACCAGGACCCCAGGGGGAAACATTCAGTACTTC.

The V and J genes are TRBV6-5 and TRBJ1-1; D is undetermined. Trimming cost V 0 bases and J 5 bases, with 13 bases left between them. This CDR3 contains 15 residues. From germline, CDR1 is MNHEY and CDR2 SVGAGI. The CDR3 DNA follows: TGTGCCAGCAGTTACTCGAGGAACTCGGTGACTGAAGCTTTCTTT. Protein product: CASSYSRNSVTEAFF.